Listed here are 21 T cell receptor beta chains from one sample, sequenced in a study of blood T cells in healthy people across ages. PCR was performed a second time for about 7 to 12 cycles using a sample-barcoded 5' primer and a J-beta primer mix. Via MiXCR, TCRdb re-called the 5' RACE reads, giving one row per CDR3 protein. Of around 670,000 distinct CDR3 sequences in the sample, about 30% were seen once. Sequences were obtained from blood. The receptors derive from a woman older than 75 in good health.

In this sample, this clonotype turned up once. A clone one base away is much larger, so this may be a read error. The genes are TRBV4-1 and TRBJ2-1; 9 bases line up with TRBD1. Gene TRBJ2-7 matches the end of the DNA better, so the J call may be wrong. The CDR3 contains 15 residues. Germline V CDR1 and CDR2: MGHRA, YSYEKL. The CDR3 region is CASSRGTGSEERQYF. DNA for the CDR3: TGCGCCAGCAGCCGAGGGACAGGGAGCGAGGAAAGGCAGTACTTC.

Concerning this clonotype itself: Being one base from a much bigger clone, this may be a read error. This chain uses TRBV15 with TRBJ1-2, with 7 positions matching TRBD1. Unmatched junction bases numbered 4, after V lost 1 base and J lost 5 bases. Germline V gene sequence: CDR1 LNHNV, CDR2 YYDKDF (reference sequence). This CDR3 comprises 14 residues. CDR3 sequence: CATSRATGAYGYTF. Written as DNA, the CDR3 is TGTGCCACCAGCAGAGCCACAGGGGCTTATGGCTACACCTTC. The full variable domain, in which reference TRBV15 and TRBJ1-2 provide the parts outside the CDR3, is DAMVIQNPRYQVTQFGKPVTLSCSQTLNHNVMYWYQQKSSQAPKLLFHYYDKDFNNEADTPDNFQSRRPNTSFCFLDIRSPGLGDTAMYLCATSRATGAYGYTFGSGTRLTVV.

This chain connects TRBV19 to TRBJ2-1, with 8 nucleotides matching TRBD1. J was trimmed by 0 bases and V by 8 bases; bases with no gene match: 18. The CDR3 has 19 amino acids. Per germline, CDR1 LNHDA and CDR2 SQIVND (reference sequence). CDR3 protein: CASGRTGTGTFRSYNEQFF. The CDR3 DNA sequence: TGTGCCAGTGGCCGCACCGGGACAGGTACTTTCCGCTCCTACAATGAGCAGTTCTTC. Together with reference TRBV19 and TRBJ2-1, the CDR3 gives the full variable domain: DGGITQSPKYLFRKEGQNVTLSCEQNLNHDAMYWYRQDPGQGLRLIYYSQIVNDFQKGDIAEGYSVSREKKESFPLTVTSAQKNPTAFYLCASGRTGTGTFRSYNEQFFGPGTRLTVL.

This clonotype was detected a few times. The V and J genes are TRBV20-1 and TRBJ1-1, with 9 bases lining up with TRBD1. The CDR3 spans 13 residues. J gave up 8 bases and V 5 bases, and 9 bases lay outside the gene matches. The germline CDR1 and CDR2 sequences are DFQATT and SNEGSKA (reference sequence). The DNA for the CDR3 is TGCAGTGCTTGGGACAGGGCTTTAAGAGAAGCTTTCTTT. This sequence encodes CSAWDRALREAFF.

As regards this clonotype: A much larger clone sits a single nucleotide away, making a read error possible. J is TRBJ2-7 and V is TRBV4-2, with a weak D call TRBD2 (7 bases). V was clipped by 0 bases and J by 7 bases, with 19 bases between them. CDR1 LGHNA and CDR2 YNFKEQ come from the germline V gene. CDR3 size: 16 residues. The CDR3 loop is CASSQDWGGLSDEQYF. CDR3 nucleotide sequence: TGTGCCAGCAGCCAAGATTGGGGGGGCCTCAGCGATGAGCAGTACTTC.

Written as DNA, the CDR3 is TGTGCCAGCAGCTCTACTAGCAGGGAAATTGAAAAACTGTTTTTT. Protein product: CASSSTSREIEKLFF. V and J are TRBV28 and TRBJ1-4, with D maybe TRBD1 (5 bases). Germline V gene sequence: CDR1 MDHEN, CDR2 SYDVKM. This CDR3 contains 15 residues. The ends were cut back, 6 bases at V and 7 bases at J, with 18 bases in the middle.

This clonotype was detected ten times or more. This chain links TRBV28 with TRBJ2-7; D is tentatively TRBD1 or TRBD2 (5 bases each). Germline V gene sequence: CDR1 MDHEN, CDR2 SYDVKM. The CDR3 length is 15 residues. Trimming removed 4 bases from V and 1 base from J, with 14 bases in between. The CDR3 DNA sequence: TGTGCCAGCAGTTCGGGGCCCAAAGGGTCCTACGAGCAGTACTTC. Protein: CASSSGPKGSYEQYF.

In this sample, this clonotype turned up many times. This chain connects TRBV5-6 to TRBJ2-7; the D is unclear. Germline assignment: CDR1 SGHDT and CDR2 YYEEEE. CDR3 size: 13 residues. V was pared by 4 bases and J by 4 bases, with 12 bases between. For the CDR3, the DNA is TGTGCCAGCAGCGATGGGTCCTTTTACGAGCAGTACTTC. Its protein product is CASSDGSFYEQYF. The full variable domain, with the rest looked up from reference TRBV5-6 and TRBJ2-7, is DAGVTQSPTHLIKTRGQQVTLRCSPKSGHDTVSWYQQALGQGPQFIFQYYEEEERQRGNFPDRFSGHQFPNYSSELNVNALLLGDSALYLCASSDGSFYEQYFGPGTRLTVT.

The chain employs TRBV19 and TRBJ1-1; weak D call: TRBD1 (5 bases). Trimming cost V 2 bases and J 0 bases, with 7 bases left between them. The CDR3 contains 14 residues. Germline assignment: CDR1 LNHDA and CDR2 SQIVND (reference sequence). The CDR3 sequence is CASSIRGMNTEAFF. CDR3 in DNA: TGTGCCAGTAGTATACGGGGCATGAACACTGAAGCTTTCTTT.

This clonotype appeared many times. For the CDR3, the DNA is TGTGCCAGCAGCGGGTCCGGACAGGGTTACACAGATACGCAGTATTTT. It encodes CASSGSGQGYTDTQYF. The chain carries TRBV7-9 and TRBJ2-3; 8 bases agree with TRBD1. This CDR3 is 16 amino acids long. The germline CDR1 and CDR2 sequences are SEHNR and FQNEAQ (reference sequence). V lost 5 bases and J lost 2; bases outside the gene matches: 9.

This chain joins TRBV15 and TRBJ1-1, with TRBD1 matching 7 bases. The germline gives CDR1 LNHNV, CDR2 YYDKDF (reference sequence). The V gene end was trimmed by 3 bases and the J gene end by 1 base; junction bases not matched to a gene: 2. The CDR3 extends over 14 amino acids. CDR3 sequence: CATSSDRANTEAFF. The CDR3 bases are TGTGCCACCAGCAGTGACAGGGCGAACACTGAAGCTTTCTTT.

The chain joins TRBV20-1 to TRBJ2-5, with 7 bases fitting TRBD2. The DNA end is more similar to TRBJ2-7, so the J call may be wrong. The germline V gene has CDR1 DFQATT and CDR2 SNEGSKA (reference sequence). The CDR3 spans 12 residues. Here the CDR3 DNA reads TGCAGTGCTGGCGGGAGTACCTACGAGCAGTACTTC. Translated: CSAGGSTYEQYF.

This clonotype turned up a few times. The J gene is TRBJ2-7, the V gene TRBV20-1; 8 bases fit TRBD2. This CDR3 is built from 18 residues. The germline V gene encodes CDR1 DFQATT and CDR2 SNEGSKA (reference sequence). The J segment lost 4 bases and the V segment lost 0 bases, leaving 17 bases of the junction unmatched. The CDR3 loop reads CSARDQTVRRGGGYEQYF. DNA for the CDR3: TGCAGTGCTAGAGATCAGACAGTACGCCGGGGGGGTGGGTACGAGCAGTACTTC.

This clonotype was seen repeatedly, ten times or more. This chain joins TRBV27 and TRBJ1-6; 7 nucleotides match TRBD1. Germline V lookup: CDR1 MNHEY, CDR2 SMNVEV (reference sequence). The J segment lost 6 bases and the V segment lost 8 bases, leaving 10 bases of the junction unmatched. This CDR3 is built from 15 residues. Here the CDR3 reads CASRGVGGGNSPLHF. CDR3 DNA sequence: TGTGCCAGCCGTGGGGTAGGGGGCGGTAATTCACCCCTCCACTTT.

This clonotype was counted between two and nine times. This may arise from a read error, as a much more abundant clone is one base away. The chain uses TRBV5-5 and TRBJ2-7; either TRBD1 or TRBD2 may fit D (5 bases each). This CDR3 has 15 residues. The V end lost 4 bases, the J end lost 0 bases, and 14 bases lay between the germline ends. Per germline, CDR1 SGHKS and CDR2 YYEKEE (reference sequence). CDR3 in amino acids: CASSKAGTSSYEQYF. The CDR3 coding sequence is TGTGCCAGCAGCAAGGCAGGGACGAGCTCCTACGAGCAGTACTTC.

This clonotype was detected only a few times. CDR3 nucleotide sequence: TGTGCCAGCAGCCTCACAGGGTCCCCCGGGGAGCTGTTTTTT. The encoded protein is CASSLTGSPGELFF. The rearrangement uses TRBV3-1 and TRBJ2-2, with D perhaps matching TRBD1 (6 bases). The V end lost 4 bases, the J end lost 6 bases, and 12 bases lay between the germline ends. This CDR3 has 14 amino acids. Germline V lookup: CDR1 LGHDT, CDR2 YNNKEL (reference sequence).

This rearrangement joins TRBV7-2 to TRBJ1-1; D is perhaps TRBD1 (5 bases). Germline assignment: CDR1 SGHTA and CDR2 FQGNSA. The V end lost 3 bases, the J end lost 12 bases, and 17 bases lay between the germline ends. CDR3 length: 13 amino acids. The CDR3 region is CASSFSGGWSSFF. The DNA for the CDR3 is TGTGCCAGCAGCTTCTCGGGGGGTTGGTCGTCTTTCTTT.

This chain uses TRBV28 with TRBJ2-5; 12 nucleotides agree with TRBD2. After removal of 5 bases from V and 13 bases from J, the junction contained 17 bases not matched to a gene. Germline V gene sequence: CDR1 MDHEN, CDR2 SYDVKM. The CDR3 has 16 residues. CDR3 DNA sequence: TGTGCCAGCAGTCCCCTACTAGCGGGGGGTCGGAATGAGCGGTACTTC. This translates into CASSPLLAGGRNERYF.

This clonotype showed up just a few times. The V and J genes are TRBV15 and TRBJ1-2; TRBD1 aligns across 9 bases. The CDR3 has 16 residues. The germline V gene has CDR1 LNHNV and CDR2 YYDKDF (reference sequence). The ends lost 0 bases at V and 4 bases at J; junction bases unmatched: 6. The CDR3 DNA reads TGTGCCACCAGCAGAGATAATACAGGGGGCATCTATGGCTACACCTTC. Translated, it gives CATSRDNTGGIYGYTF.

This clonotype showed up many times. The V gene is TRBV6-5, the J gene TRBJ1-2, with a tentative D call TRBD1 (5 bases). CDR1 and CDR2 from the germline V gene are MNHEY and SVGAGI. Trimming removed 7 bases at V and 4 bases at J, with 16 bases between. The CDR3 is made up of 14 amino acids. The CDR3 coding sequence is TGTGCCAGCACCCCCGCGGGGGGAGGCTATGGCTACACCTTC. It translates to CASTPAGGGYGYTF.

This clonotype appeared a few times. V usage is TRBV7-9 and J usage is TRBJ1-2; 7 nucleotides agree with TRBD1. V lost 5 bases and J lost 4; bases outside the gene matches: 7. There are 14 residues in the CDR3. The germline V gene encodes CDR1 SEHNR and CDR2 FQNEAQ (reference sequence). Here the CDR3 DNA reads TGTGCCAGCAGCCCAACAGGGGAAGGCTATGGCTACACCTTC. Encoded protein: CASSPTGEGYGYTF.